This T cell receptor (beta chain) was recorded in a study of sequential checkpoint blockade in melanoma. The data were produced by immunoSEQ multiplex PCR, yet TCRdb's version contains in-frame clones alone and is incomplete. The sample comprises more than 9,500 clones, roughly 81% of which are singletons, and about 17% rests with the top ten. The V end was cut by 2 bases, the J end by 4 bases, with 12 bases between. There are 14 residues in the CDR3. Germline loops: CDR1 SEHNR, CDR2 FQNEAQ (reference sequence). Treatment specified: randomized to nivolumab then ipilimumab (arm A) or the reverse (arm B).

This chain joins TRBV7-9 and TRBJ2-7; D is unresolved. This sample comprised CD8+ T cells sorted from blood (inferred from file names), obtained from a patient given nivolumab and ipilimumab in sequence. The clonotype comes from a human donor with melanoma. The CDR3 here is CASSLSEYDYEQYF. The CDR3 region has the DNA TGTGCCAGCAGCTTATCGGAGTACGATTACGAGCAGTACTTC.